This entry lists 26 T cell receptor beta chains sequenced from one sample in a study of blood T cell repertoires in COVID-19. Only in-frame clones appear in the TCRdb table, and some are missing; sequencing was by immunoSEQ multiplex PCR. The sample consists of about 34,000 clones, roughly 80% of them appearing once. Sequencing was performed on peripheral blood. The receptors originated from a man of 80 years or more with active or convalescent COVID-19.

This chain uses TRBV19 with TRBJ2-3, with 10 bases identical to TRBD1. The CDR3 sequence is 15 residues long. After removal of 6 bases from V and 5 bases from J, the junction contained 8 bases not matched to a gene. In germline, CDR1 is LNHDA, CDR2 SQIVND (reference sequence). CDR3 amino acids: CASSIWTGGVDTQYF. The CDR3 DNA reads TGTGCCAGTAGCATTTGGACAGGGGGTGTAGATACGCAGTATTTT.

This chain joins TRBV28 and TRBJ2-7; 8 bases agree with TRBD2. This CDR3 spans 16 amino acids. Germline V gene data show CDR1 as MDHEN and CDR2 as SYDVKM. Trimming removed 7 bases from V and 1 base from J; junction bases left unmatched: 12. The CDR3 loop reads CASTPPRTSNSYEQYF. The CDR3 DNA reads TGTGCCAGCACCCCACCCCGGACTAGCAATTCCTACGAGCAGTACTTC.

This rearrangement joins TRBV29-1 to TRBJ1-1; a possible D gene is TRBD1 (6 bases). CDR1 and CDR2 from the germline V gene are SQVTM and ANQGSEA. The CDR3 covers 12 residues. V lost 2 bases to trimming and J lost 9 bases, with 13 bases between them. The CDR3 loop is CSVETQGLKAFF. The CDR3 DNA reads TGCAGCGTTGAAACACAGGGTCTGAAAGCTTTCTTT.

The chain couples TRBV11-2 to TRBJ2-3, with unresolved D. The V and J ends lost 1 base and 3 bases respectively, with 11 bases between them. Germline V lookup: CDR1 SGHAT, CDR2 FQNNGV. There are 15 residues in the CDR3. The CDR3: CASSLVLLVTDTQYF. The CDR3 DNA sequence: TGTGCCAGCAGCTTAGTCCTCCTAGTTACAGATACGCAGTATTTT.

The chain couples TRBV6-5 to TRBJ1-5; a weak D match, TRBD1 (5 bases). V lost 7 bases to trimming and J lost 0 bases, with 13 bases between them. The CDR3 is 15 residues long. The germline V gene encodes CDR1 MNHEY and CDR2 SVGAGI. This CDR3 is CASIRGSYSNQPQHF. CDR3 bases: TGTGCCAGCATAAGGGGATCGTATAGCAATCAGCCCCAGCATTTT.

The chain joins TRBV3-1 (or the pseudogene TRBV3-2) to TRBJ2-3; 10 bases line up with TRBD2. The CDR3 covers 15 residues. CDR1 and CDR2 (germline): LGHDT, YNNKEL (reference sequence). Trimming took 1 base from V and 6 from J; bases not matched to a gene: 4. As DNA, the CDR3 is TGTGCCAGCAGCCAAGGAGCGGGAGGGAGCGATACGCAGTATTTT. It encodes CASSQGAGGSDTQYF.

CDR3 DNA sequence: TGTGCCAGCAGCCACCGGGACACCAATTCACCCCTCCACTTT. Its protein product is CASSHRDTNSPLHF. This chain connects TRBV7-2 to TRBJ1-6; D is possibly TRBD1 (6 bases). Germline assignment: CDR1 SGHTA and CDR2 FQGNSA. Trimming shortened V by 5 bases and J by 7 bases, and 12 bases separated the two germline ends. CDR3 length: 14 amino acids.

This sequence joins TRBV19 and TRBJ2-7; perhaps TRBD1 as D (6 bases). Germline V gene data show CDR1 as LNHDA and CDR2 as SQIVND (reference sequence). Trimming took off 3 bases at V and 4 bases at J, with 19 bases between the two ends. The CDR3 is made up of 16 amino acids. CDR3 nucleotide sequence: TGTGCCAGTAGTATTGGGATGACAGGTAACAAATACGAGCAGTACTTC. Its translation: CASSIGMTGNKYEQYF. The variable domain in full, with the rest retrieved from reference TRBV19 and TRBJ2-7, is DGGITQSPKYLFRKEGQNVTLSCEQNLNHDAMYWYRQDPGQGLRLIYYSQIVNDFQKGDIAEGYSVSREKKESFPLTVTSAQKNPTAFYLCASSIGMTGNKYEQYFGPGTRLTVT.

The gene calls are TRBV14 and TRBJ2-7; 10 bases map to TRBD2. Germline CDR1 is SGHDN and CDR2 is FVKESK. V shed 3 bases, J shed 5 bases, and the junction held 4 bases outside the gene matches. There are 14 residues in the CDR3. The CDR3 is CASSQTSGLNEQYF. In nucleotides, the CDR3 is TGTGCCAGCAGCCAGACTAGCGGGCTAAACGAGCAGTACTTC.

This clone has just one count. This rearrangement joins TRBV6-6 to TRBJ2-5, with 9 bases matching TRBD1. Germline lookup yields CDR1 MNHNY and CDR2 SVGAGI (reference sequence). Trimming took 6 bases from V and 3 from J; bases not matched to a gene: 8. The CDR3 is made up of 15 amino acids. The CDR3 loop reads CASRRTGQGEETQYF. As DNA, the CDR3 is TGTGCCAGCAGACGCACGGGACAGGGCGAAGAGACCCAGTACTTC.

This clone appeared once. V gene TRBV27 combines with J gene TRBJ2-7; 14 bases line up with TRBD2. This CDR3 comprises 16 residues. J was trimmed by 7 bases and V by 2 bases; bases with no gene match: 7. CDR1 and CDR2 from the germline V gene are MNHEY and SMNVEV (reference sequence). Here the CDR3 DNA reads TGTGCCAGCAGTTTAACCGGGACTAGCGGGAGCTGGGAGCAGTACTTC. Translation: CASSLTGTSGSWEQYF.

The chain links TRBV5-8 to TRBJ2-1; TRBD1 is a possible D gene (5 bases). The CDR3 sequence is 15 residues long. Germline CDR1 SGHTS, CDR2 YDEGEE. Trimming cost V 2 bases and J 7 bases, with 16 bases left between them. DNA of the CDR3: TGTGCCAGCAGCTTACAGGAATTGGTGAAGAATGAGCAGTTCTTC. Its protein is CASSLQELVKNEQFF.

The rearrangement links TRBV27 to TRBJ1-2; 9 bases line up with TRBD1. CDR1 and CDR2 (germline): MNHEY, SMNVEV (reference sequence). CDR3 length: 14 amino acids. With V trimmed by 5 bases and J by 5 bases, 6 bases remained unmatched. The CDR3 spells CASSITGGLYGYTF. In DNA form, the CDR3 reads TGTGCCAGCAGTATTACAGGGGGCTTATATGGCTACACCTTC.

The chain combines TRBV2 with TRBJ1-1, with D tentatively TRBD1 (5 bases). Deletions cut 6 bases from V and 8 bases from J, with 7 bases between. This CDR3 region has 10 residues. CDR1 and CDR2 (germline): SNHLY, FYNNEI. The DNA for the CDR3 is TGTGCCAGCAGGGGGCAAGAAGCTTTCTTT. Protein: CASRGQEAFF.

The rearrangement joins TRBV5-1 to TRBJ2-5; TRBD2 matches at 7 bases. V dropped 4 bases and J dropped 2; count of bases not matched to a gene: 5. Germline assignment: CDR1 SGHRS and CDR2 YFSETQ. This CDR3 contains 14 residues. DNA for the CDR3: TGCGCCAGCAGCACCTGGACTAGTCAAGAGACCCAGTACTTC. Translation: CASSTWTSQETQYF.

The J gene is TRBJ2-7, the V gene TRBV28; TRBD2 might be the D (6 bases). V dropped 5 bases and J dropped 1 base, with 15 bases sitting between them. Germline assignment: CDR1 MDHEN and CDR2 SYDVKM. This CDR3 is 15 amino acids long. The CDR3 protein is CASSDVAVLSYEQYF. The DNA of the CDR3 is TGTGCCAGCAGTGATGTAGCGGTCCTATCCTACGAGCAGTACTTC.

The rearrangement joins TRBV18 to TRBJ1-1, with a tentative D call TRBD1 (6 bases). CDR3 size: 13 residues. The V gene lost 5 bases and the J gene lost 2 bases, with 9 bases spanning the gap. From germline, CDR1 is KGHSH and CDR2 LQKENI. The CDR3 DNA sequence: TGTGCCAGCTCAAGACAGGAAAACACTGAAGCTTTCTTT. This translates into CASSRQENTEAFF.

This chain connects TRBV7-8 to TRBJ2-7; 10 bases are shared with TRBD2. CDR1 SGHVS and CDR2 FQNEAQ come from the germline V gene. This CDR3 has 16 amino acids. Germline trimming cut 7 bases from V and 3 bases from J; bases unmatched to any gene: 12. The CDR3 here is CASTLTRTSGYYEQYF. The CDR3 DNA is TGTGCCAGCACCCTTACCCGGACTAGCGGATACTACGAGCAGTACTTC.

The chain has TRBV4-2 and TRBJ2-2; D is unclear. V lost 0 bases and J lost 3, with 8 bases in between. The CDR3 is made up of 15 amino acids. Germline lookup yields CDR1 LGHNA and CDR2 YNFKEQ. The CDR3 region has the DNA TGTGCCAGCAGCCAAGATCTCACAGACACCGGGGAGCTGTTTTTT. It encodes CASSQDLTDTGELFF.

The J gene is TRBJ2-7, the V gene TRBV5-1; D remains ambiguous. V was pared by 0 bases and J by 2 bases, with 9 bases between. Germline CDR1 SGHRS, CDR2 YFSETQ. This CDR3 is 14 amino acids long. The CDR3 nucleotides read TGCGCCAGCAGCTTGGTAGACTCCACCTACGAGCAGTACTTC. Encoded protein: CASSLVDSTYEQYF.

The genes are TRBV12-3 or TRBV12-4 and TRBJ1-1; no clear D. This CDR3 region has 13 residues. V dropped 3 bases and J dropped 1 base, with 6 bases sitting between them. The chain's CDR3 is CASSLSGNTEAFF. As DNA, the CDR3 is TGTGCCAGCAGTTTGAGTGGGAACACTGAAGCTTTCTTT.

This sequence joins TRBV7-8 and TRBJ2-1; TRBD2 might be the D (5 bases). CDR1 and CDR2 from the germline V gene are SGHVS and FQNEAQ. Trimming left V 2 bases short and J 5 bases short, with 16 bases between. This CDR3 is built from 16 residues. DNA of the CDR3: TGTGCCAGCAGCTTATGGCGGGCCCTCAGCAACAATGAGCAGTTCTTC. Amino acid sequence: CASSLWRALSNNEQFF.

The genes are TRBV10-3 and TRBJ1-1; D not certain. Germline V gene lookup returns CDR1 ENHRY and CDR2 SYGVKD. V lost 5 bases and J 5 bases, leaving 15 bases between the germline ends. This CDR3 contains 14 residues. The CDR3 DNA sequence: TGTGCCATCAGTCAGAGGCAGTCGTGGACTGAAGCTTTCTTT. Translating gives CAISQRQSWTEAFF.

The CDR3: CASSTWDSPYEQYF. The CDR3 region has the DNA TGTGCCAGTAGTACCTGGGACAGCCCCTACGAGCAGTACTTC. The rearrangement uses TRBV19 and TRBJ2-7; 7 positions agree with TRBD1. Trimming at V came to 4 bases and at J to 2 bases, leaving 5 bases not matched to a gene. The V gene's germline CDR1 is LNHDA and CDR2 SQIVND (reference sequence). The CDR3 runs 14 residues. Filled out from reference TRBV19 and TRBJ2-7, the complete variable domain reads DGGITQSPKYLFRKEGQNVTLSCEQNLNHDAMYWYRQDPGQGLRLIYYSQIVNDFQKGDIAEGYSVSREKKESFPLTVTSAQKNPTAFYLCASSTWDSPYEQYFGPGTRLTVT.

J is TRBJ1-2 and V is TRBV28, with TRBD1 matching over 7 bases. The CDR3 has 15 residues. With V trimmed by 5 bases and J by 7 bases, 13 bases remained unmatched. Per germline, CDR1 MDHEN and CDR2 SYDVKM. The CDR3, as DNA: TGTGCCAGCAGTCTAGGTACTTTAGGGGGCTCTGGCTACACCTTC. Protein: CASSLGTLGGSGYTF.

The chain is built from TRBV2 and TRBJ1-5; D is unclear. Germline V gene data show CDR1 as SNHLY and CDR2 as FYNNEI. The CDR3 totals 14 residues. Trimming removed 2 bases at V and 4 bases at J, with 9 bases between. Here the CDR3 reads CASSEQENNQPQHF. The CDR3 DNA sequence: TGTGCCAGCAGTGAACAGGAAAATAATCAGCCCCAGCATTTT.